This TCR beta chain was sequenced during a study of beta chain features in type 1 diabetes. General study results and limits: In type 1 diabetes patients, VDJ junctions had fewer insertions; deletions at these junctions were more frequent. It was possible that PCR favored shorter templates, equally so in patients and controls. The similarity of naive, central memory and Treg TCRB repertoires appeared greater among patients than among healthy donors. Among all four CD4+ subsets, Type 1 diabetes patients had TCRB CDR3s that were moderately but significantly shorter.

As for this clone: Its antigen is undetermined.

This CDR3 is built from 16 residues. Germline V gives CDR1 MGHRA, CDR2 YSYEKL. V was pared by 0 bases and J by 0 bases, with 9 bases between. Sequencing targeted expressed TCRB transcripts, as all isolated RNA had been reverse transcribed. The assay was immunoSEQ multiplex PCR, and TCRdb's table has in-frame clones only and misses some. The sample lists 200,000 to 300,000 clones, roughly 13% seen once, with roughly 0.028% in the top ten. The chain recombines TRBV4-1 with TRBJ1-5, with D perhaps TRBD1 (5 bases). This clonotype originated in a woman aged 40 to 50 in good health. Sequenced: naive CD4+ T cells from blood. CDR3 nucleotide sequence: TGCGCCAGCAGCCAAGACCCAGGGAATAGCAATCAGCCCCAGCATTTT. The encoded protein is CASSQDPGNSNQPQHF.